This T cell receptor beta chain was obtained from a study of CD8+ T cells in alopecia areata. Looking at the study overall: Treated patients were given 5 to 10 mg oral tofacitinib twice daily. Study-level points and caveats: Across lesional scalp, and particularly alopecia totalis/universalis, clonality surpassed that of normal scalp.

Germline CDR1 is MNHEY and CDR2 is SMNVEV (reference sequence). The CDR3 spans 13 residues. V lost 3 bases to trimming and J lost 11 bases, with 16 bases between them. Sequencing relied on a cDNA template that was reverse transcribed from extracted RNA. Repertoires were generated with immunoSEQ multiplex PCR, while TCRdb's copy carries only in-frame clones and drops some. The sample yields 100,000 to 150,000 clones, approximately 49% seen once. Notes on this clone: No antigen is known for it.

The authors sorted CD4+ and CD8+ T cells from PBMCs. The receptor was derived from a human donor with alopecia areata. The sequencing here drew on CD8+ T cells sorted from blood, taken at week 0. The chain recombines TRBV27 with TRBJ1-1; a weak D match, TRBD1 (5 bases). The CDR3 bases are TGTGCCAGCAGTTTGTTGGGGATTGAGGGGGCTTTCTTT. The encoded protein is CASSLLGIEGAFF.